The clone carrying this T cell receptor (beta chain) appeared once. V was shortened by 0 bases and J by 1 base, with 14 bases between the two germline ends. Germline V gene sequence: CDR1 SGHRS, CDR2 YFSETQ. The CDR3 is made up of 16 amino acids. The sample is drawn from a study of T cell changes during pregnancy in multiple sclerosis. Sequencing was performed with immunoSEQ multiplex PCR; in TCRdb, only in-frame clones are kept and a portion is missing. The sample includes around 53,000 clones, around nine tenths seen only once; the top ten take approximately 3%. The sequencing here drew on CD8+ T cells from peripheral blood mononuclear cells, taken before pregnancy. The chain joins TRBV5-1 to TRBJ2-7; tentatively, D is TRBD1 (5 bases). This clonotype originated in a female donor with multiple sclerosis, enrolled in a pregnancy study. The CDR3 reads CASSLEKAGNSYEQYF. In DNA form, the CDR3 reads TGCGCCAGCAGCTTGGAAAAGGCAGGGAATTCCTACGAGCAGTACTTC.